This T cell receptor beta chain was sequenced in a study of shared clonotypes between healthy human individuals. Study in general: With ages of 18 to 49, the donors were two women and a few men.

The CDR3 extends over 17 amino acids. Per germline, CDR1 SGHNT and CDR2 YENEEA. V lost 2 bases and J 5 bases, leaving 19 bases between the germline ends. This clone has only one observation. The repertoire was sequenced with immunoSEQ multiplex PCR; TCRdb's copy has only in-frame clones and lacks some. The sample records some 800,000 clones, 85% to 95% being singletons. Naive CD8 cells were CD45RO-negative, positively selected for CCR7, excluding terminally differentiated effector memory CD45RA+ cells. The chain couples TRBV11-3 to TRBJ2-1; TRBD1 or TRBD2 may be the D gene (5 bases each). This TCR derives from a man aged 25-45 years in good health. The sequencing sample was made of naive CD8+ T cells sorted from blood. The CDR3 sequence: CASSLRSSGTIDNEQFF. The CDR3 DNA is TGTGCCAGCAGCTTACGTTCATCCGGGACCATAGACAATGAGCAGTTCTTC.